These 21 T cell receptor beta chains came from one sample sequenced in a study of T cell responses to AZD1222 COVID-19 vaccine (dated by TCRdb to about 2021). To prepare the library, the immunoSEQ multiplex PCR assay was applied. This is the immuneACCESS table as TCRdb keeps it, with only in-frame sequences that have V and J called. A part of the clones is gone; compared with another copy, unresolved V genes explain less than half, and the rest is unexplained. This sample holds roughly 150,000 clones; over 80% were observed only once. The top ten hold 2.5% to 4% of the sample. Sample time point, as interpreted from the label and publication: about 28 days (+/-7) after the second vaccine dose. The sequencing here drew on peripheral blood, taken 28 days after the second AZD1222 dose. The receptor set was obtained from an adult who received the AZD1222 COVID-19 vaccine.

This chain joins TRBV7-2 and TRBJ1-6; D perhaps matches TRBD1 (5 bases). The germline V gene encodes CDR1 SGHTA and CDR2 FQGNSA. The CDR3 is 13 amino acids. With 5 bases removed from V and 12 bases from J, the gap between germline ends came to 14 bases. Here the CDR3 DNA reads TGTGCCAGCAGCCGAGACAGTGTGGAACCCCTCCACTTT. Protein product: CASSRDSVEPLHF.

The genes are TRBV18 and TRBJ1-1; no clear D gene. CDR3 length: 16 residues. The germline CDR1 and CDR2 sequences are KGHSH and LQKENI. V was trimmed by 5 bases and J by 0 bases, leaving 16 bases between them. For the CDR3, the DNA is TGTGCCAGCTCATCGAACGCACCTACAATGAACACTGAAGCTTTCTTT. This codes for CASSSNAPTMNTEAFF.

V and J are TRBV11-2 and TRBJ2-1, with D possibly being TRBD2 (6 bases). The V end was cut by 3 bases, the J end by 3 bases, with 15 bases between. The CDR3 has 16 residues. Germline V gene lookup returns CDR1 SGHAT and CDR2 FQNNGV. The CDR3 DNA follows: TGTGCCAGCAGCTTTGGTGGGGGGATAGGCTACAATGAGCAGTTCTTC. Protein product: CASSFGGGIGYNEQFF.

The gene calls are TRBV28 and TRBJ1-1; D is perhaps TRBD1 (5 bases). Germline CDR1 and CDR2: MDHEN and SYDVKM. The CDR3 contains 14 residues. V dropped 5 bases and J dropped 5 bases, with 15 bases sitting between them. This CDR3 reads CASSALQGLTEAFF. CDR3 coding DNA: TGTGCCAGCAGTGCCTTGCAGGGACTGACTGAAGCTTTCTTT.

The chain combines TRBV2 with TRBJ2-7, with 9 bases aligning to TRBD2. The germline V gene has CDR1 SNHLY and CDR2 FYNNEI. CDR3 size: 15 residues. V was pared by 3 bases and J by 6 bases, with 9 bases of the junction left unmatched. The CDR3 DNA reads TGTGCCAGCAGTGAGGACGGGACTAGCTTATCCGAGCAGTACTTC. Its translation is CASSEDGTSLSEQYF.

The CDR3, as DNA: TGTGCCAGCAGCAAGCGGGAGGGCGTCTACGAGCAGTACTTC. It translates to CASSKREGVYEQYF. The V and J genes are TRBV6-5 and TRBJ2-7; 10 bases line up with TRBD2. V trimming: 6 bases; J trimming: 3 bases; junction bases outside the gene matches: 5. This CDR3 is built from 14 residues. Germline CDR1 MNHEY, CDR2 SVGAGI.

The chain has TRBV19 and TRBJ2-7, with D maybe TRBD1 (5 bases). This CDR3 spans 15 amino acids. The V and J ends lost 5 bases and 5 bases respectively, with 19 bases between them. CDR1 LNHDA and CDR2 SQIVND come from the germline V gene (reference sequence). In nucleotides, the CDR3 is TGTGCCAGTAGTGTAAACAGGTATACTCCCCACGAGCAGTACTTC. Translating gives CASSVNRYTPHEQYF.

The chain couples TRBV5-4 to TRBJ1-1, with a tentative D call TRBD1 (5 bases). V was cut by 5 bases and J by 1 base, with 9 bases left in between. CDR1 is SGHNT and CDR2 is YYREEE in the germline V gene (reference sequence). CDR3 length: 13 residues. CDR3: CASRPQANTEAFF. CDR3 coding DNA: TGTGCCAGCAGACCACAGGCGAACACTGAAGCTTTCTTT.

The rearrangement links TRBV21-1 to TRBJ1-5. TRBV21-1 is noted as a pseudogene. The CDR3 spans 15 residues. CDR3 DNA: TGTGCCAGCAGCATCCCGGGAGAGAGGGATCAGCCCCAGCATTTT. Its translation: CASSIPGERDQPQHF.

The CDR3 region has the DNA TGTGCCAGCTCACCAGTTACAGCCCCGTCTCAGCCCCAGCATTTT. Residues: CASSPVTAPSQPQHF. This chain connects TRBV18 to TRBJ1-5; no firm D call. The V and J ends lost 2 bases and 6 bases respectively, with 14 bases between them. Per germline, CDR1 KGHSH and CDR2 LQKENI. This CDR3 is 15 amino acids long.

The chain is built from TRBV30 and TRBJ2-2, with D possibly called TRBD1 or TRBD2 (5 bases each). Germline V gene lookup returns CDR1 GTSNPN and CDR2 SVGIG (reference sequence). The V and J ends lost 0 bases and 16 bases respectively, with 12 bases between them. The CDR3 is 11 amino acids. The CDR3 DNA follows: TGTGCCTGGAGTGTGGGGGACGTTGGGTTTTTT. Its translation is CAWSVGDVGFF.

CDR3 residues: CASSPGVGGSGELFF. In nucleotides, the CDR3 is TGCGCCAGCAGCCCAGGGGTAGGCGGGTCCGGGGAGCTGTTTTTT. The chain has TRBV5-1 and TRBJ2-2, with a weak D call TRBD1 (6 bases). The V gene's germline CDR1 is SGHRS and CDR2 YFSETQ. The CDR3 is 15 amino acids. Trimming removed 4 bases from V and 6 bases from J, with 16 bases in between.

The genes are TRBV7-6 and TRBJ2-1; D gene unclear. From germline, CDR1 is SGHVS and CDR2 FNYEAQ. This CDR3 has 12 amino acids. The V gene lost 1 base and the J gene lost 10 bases, with 8 bases spanning the gap. DNA for the CDR3: TGTGCCAGCAGCTTAGGGTTAGGGGAGCAGTTCTTC. This codes for CASSLGLGEQFF.

The CDR3 nucleotides are TGCGCCAGCAGCTCTAGCGGAACTTACACCGGGGAGCTGTTTTTT. This translates into CASSSSGTYTGELFF. V and J are TRBV5-1 and TRBJ2-2, with TRBD2 matching over 7 bases. V dropped 3 bases and J dropped 3; count of bases not matched to a gene: 5. The CDR3 consists of 15 residues. Germline CDR1 reads SGHRS; CDR2 reads YFSETQ.

The CDR3 sequence: CASSQDQSGVQPQHF. In DNA form, the CDR3 reads TGCGCCAGCAGCCAAGATCAGTCAGGGGTTCAGCCCCAGCATTTT. The chain recombines TRBV4-1 with TRBJ1-5; a possible D gene is TRBD1 (6 bases). This CDR3 spans 15 amino acids. The germline V and J ends were trimmed by 0 bases and 6 bases, with 12 bases remaining between them. Germline V lookup: CDR1 MGHRA, CDR2 YSYEKL.

The chain joins TRBV6-5 to TRBJ2-1, with TRBD2 matching 10 bases. Germline V gene sequence: CDR1 MNHEY, CDR2 SVGAGI. The CDR3 loop spans 14 amino acids. Trimming took 6 bases from V and 6 from J; bases not matched to a gene: 5. CDR3 protein: CASRRLAGFNEQFF. The CDR3 DNA follows: TGTGCCAGCAGGAGACTAGCGGGTTTCAATGAGCAGTTCTTC.

Only one count was recorded for this clone. This chain links TRBV3-1 (or the pseudogene TRBV3-2) with TRBJ2-4, with a possible D match to TRBD2 (5 bases). This CDR3 spans 14 amino acids. The germline CDR1 and CDR2 sequences are LGHDT and YNNKEL (reference sequence). The V end was cut by 1 base, the J end by 8 bases, with 12 bases between. DNA of the CDR3: TGTGCCAGCAGCCAAGGTAGAGGGTCCCACATTCAGTACTTC. Translated, it gives CASSQGRGSHIQYF.

The V and J genes are TRBV3-1 (or the pseudogene TRBV3-2) and TRBJ2-1, with a weak D call TRBD2 (5 bases). Germline V gives CDR1 LGHDT, CDR2 YNNKEL (reference sequence). Trimming took off 3 bases at V and 6 bases at J, with 9 bases between the two ends. The CDR3 has 13 residues. CDR3 DNA sequence: TGTGCCAGCAGCCATGGACTGAGCAATGAGCAGTTCTTC. This codes for CASSHGLSNEQFF.

The chain carries TRBV4-3 and TRBJ1-4; TRBD1 might be the D (6 bases). CDR3 length: 15 amino acids. V was cut by 4 bases and J by 8 bases, with 17 bases left in between. The germline V gene encodes CDR1 LGHNA and CDR2 YSLEER. CDR3 sequence reads: CASSPRWRGDEKLFF. Written as DNA, the CDR3 is TGCGCCAGCAGCCCCAGGTGGAGGGGGGACGAAAAACTGTTTTTT.

The genes are TRBV7-2 and TRBJ1-3, with D perhaps TRBD1 (6 bases). Germline V gives CDR1 SGHTA, CDR2 FQGNSA. This CDR3 is built from 13 residues. V shed 6 bases and J shed 2 bases, with 8 bases lying between them. CDR3 DNA sequence: TGTGCCAGCAGTGGACAGCCTGGAAACACCATATATTTT. It codes for CASSGQPGNTIYF.

The chain has TRBV11-2 and TRBJ1-5; the match to TRBD1 covers 7 bases. The germline V gene has CDR1 SGHAT and CDR2 FQNNGV. The CDR3 consists of 16 residues. V gave up 5 bases and J gave up 2 bases; unmatched junction bases: 9. The CDR3 DNA follows: TGTGCCAGCAGCGCGACTCCAGGGGGGCGCAATCAGCCCCAGCATTTT. Translation: CASSATPGGRNQPQHF.